Reported below is one T cell receptor beta chain. The TCR beta CDR3 regions underwent amplification using RNA transcripts as the source. A first-round RT-PCR of the TCR CDR3 used the HTBI primer set. TCRdb ran MiXCR on the multiplex PCR reads and lists one entry per CDR3 protein. The data show around 100,000 distinct CDR3 sequences, 45% to 50% seen once. This record belongs to a study of T cells in Graves' hyperthyroidism and ophthalmopathy. This CDR3 region has 15 residues. Germline V gives CDR1 SGHNT, CDR2 YYREEE (reference sequence). Trimming removed 2 bases from V and 4 bases from J; junction bases left unmatched: 5.

Sequenced: blood. This TCR was sampled from a man aged 35 to 55 with Graves' hyperthyroidism. This chain links TRBV5-4 with TRBJ2-1; 8 bases agree with TRBD1. The CDR3 DNA reads as TGTGCCAGCAGCTTAATAACAGGGGGGTACAATGAGCAGTTCTTC. Residues: CASSLITGGYNEQFF.